These 9 T cell receptor beta chains share one sample of origin, sequenced in a study of blood T cell repertoires in COVID-19. Repertoires were generated with immunoSEQ multiplex PCR, while TCRdb's copy carries only in-frame clones and drops some. The data contain about 370,000 clones, approximately 88% of them singletons. The sequencing input was peripheral blood. These receptors all come from a woman under 40 with COVID-19, enrolled during active disease.

This chain uses TRBV24-1 with TRBJ2-1; 7 bases agree with TRBD1. Germline assignment: CDR1 KGHDR and CDR2 SFDVKD. The CDR3 runs to 18 residues. The J segment lost 8 bases and the V segment lost 5 bases, leaving 20 bases of the junction unmatched. CDR3 loop: CATSANIGTGANTYEQFF. CDR3 nucleotide sequence: TGTGCCACCAGTGCCAATATAGGTACAGGGGCTAATACATATGAGCAGTTCTTC.

V and J are TRBV12-3 or TRBV12-4 and TRBJ1-6; possible D gene TRBD1, 5 bases. Trimming left V 3 bases short and J 9 bases short, with 6 bases between. The CDR3 has 12 amino acids. Here the CDR3 DNA reads TGTGCCAGCAGTTTTCAGGGTTCACCCCTCCACTTT. Its protein is CASSFQGSPLHF.

V is TRBV12-3 or TRBV12-4 and J is TRBJ1-1; 9 bases align to TRBD1. With V trimmed by 6 bases and J by 4 bases, 3 bases remained unmatched. This CDR3 comprises 13 residues. DNA for the CDR3: TGTGCCAGCAGCGGACAGGGGTTCACTGAAGCTTTCTTT. It encodes CASSGQGFTEAFF.

The V gene is TRBV7-2, the J gene TRBJ2-7, with 12 bases lining up with TRBD1. Trimming removed 5 bases from V and 2 bases from J; junction bases left unmatched: 4. The germline gives CDR1 SGHTA, CDR2 FQGNSA. The CDR3 consists of 15 residues. CDR3 residues: CASSRGQGATYEQYF. CDR3 coding DNA: TGTGCCAGCAGCCGGGGACAGGGGGCGACCTACGAGCAGTACTTC.

The chain couples TRBV7-2 to TRBJ1-2, with 8 bases aligning to TRBD1. Trimming cost V 4 bases and J 7 bases; bases outside gene matches: 14. The CDR3 runs to 16 residues. Germline-derived CDR1 and CDR2 are SGHTA and FQGNSA. CDR3 amino acids: CASSWPQDRVAGGYTF. Written as DNA, the CDR3 is TGTGCCAGCAGCTGGCCCCAGGACAGGGTGGCTGGTGGCTACACCTTC.

The J gene is TRBJ1-4, the V gene TRBV5-8, with 9 bases that match TRBD1. The length of the CDR3 is 15 residues. V lost 3 bases to trimming and J lost 6 bases; unmatched junction nucleotides: 6. Germline V gene sequence: CDR1 SGHTS, CDR2 YDEGEE. The CDR3 DNA sequence: TGTGCCAGCAGCTCCGGACAGGGGACTTATGAAAAACTGTTTTTT. Its translation is CASSSGQGTYEKLFF.

This chain links TRBV11-3 with TRBJ2-2; 9 bases map to TRBD2. Germline V CDR1 and CDR2: SGHNT, YENEEA. The V and J ends lost 4 bases and 6 bases, in that order; junction bases with no gene match: 9. The CDR3 has 16 amino acids. CDR3 nucleotide sequence: TGTGCCAGCAGCTCCCGAAGCGGGGGGACGTCCGGGGAGCTGTTTTTT. Its translation is CASSSRSGGTSGELFF.

This clone was seen only once. The chain is built from TRBV3-1 (or the pseudogene TRBV3-2) and TRBJ2-3; TRBD2 aligns across 10 bases. This CDR3 comprises 20 residues. After removal of 1 base from V and 0 bases from J, the junction contained 13 bases not matched to a gene. Per the germline V gene, CDR1 is LGHDT and CDR2 is YNNKEL (reference sequence). As DNA, the CDR3 is TGTGCCAGCAGCCAAGGGGACCTAGCGGGGGCCTTATCTAGCACAGATACGCAGTATTTT. Translating it yields CASSQGDLAGALSSTDTQYF.

This rearrangement joins TRBV6-5 to TRBJ1-2, with 10 bases identical to TRBD1. This CDR3 contains 15 residues. V shed 2 bases and J 4 bases; nucleotides not matched to a gene: 4. Germline V gene sequence: CDR1 MNHEY, CDR2 SVGAGI. The CDR3 sequence: CASSYDRGLSYGYTF. CDR3 sequence (DNA): TGTGCCAGCAGTTACGACAGGGGGCTTAGCTATGGCTACACCTTC.